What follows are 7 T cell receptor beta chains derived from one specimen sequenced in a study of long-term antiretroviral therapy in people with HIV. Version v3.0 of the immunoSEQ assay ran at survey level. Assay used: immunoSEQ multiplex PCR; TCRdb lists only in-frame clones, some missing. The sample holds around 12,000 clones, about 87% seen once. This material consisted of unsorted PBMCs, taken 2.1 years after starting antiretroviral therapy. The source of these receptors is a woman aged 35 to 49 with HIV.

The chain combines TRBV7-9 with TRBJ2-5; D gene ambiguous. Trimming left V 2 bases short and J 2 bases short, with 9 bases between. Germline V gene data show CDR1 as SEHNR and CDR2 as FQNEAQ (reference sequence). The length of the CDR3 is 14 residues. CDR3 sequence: CASSLNGPQETQYF. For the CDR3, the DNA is TGTGCCAGCAGCTTAAACGGGCCTCAAGAGACCCAGTACTTC.

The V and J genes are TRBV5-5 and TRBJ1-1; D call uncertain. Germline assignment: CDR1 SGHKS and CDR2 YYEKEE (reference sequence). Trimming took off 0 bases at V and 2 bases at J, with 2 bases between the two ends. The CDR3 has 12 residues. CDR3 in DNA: TGTGCCAGCAGCTTGGTAAACACTGAAGCTTTCTTT. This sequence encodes CASSLVNTEAFF.

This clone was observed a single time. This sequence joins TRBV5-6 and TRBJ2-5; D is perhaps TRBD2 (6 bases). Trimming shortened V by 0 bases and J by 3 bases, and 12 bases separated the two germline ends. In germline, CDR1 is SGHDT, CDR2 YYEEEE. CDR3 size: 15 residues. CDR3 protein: CASSLGAGAKETQYF. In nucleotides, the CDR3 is TGTGCCAGCAGCTTGGGAGCGGGTGCAAAAGAGACCCAGTACTTC.

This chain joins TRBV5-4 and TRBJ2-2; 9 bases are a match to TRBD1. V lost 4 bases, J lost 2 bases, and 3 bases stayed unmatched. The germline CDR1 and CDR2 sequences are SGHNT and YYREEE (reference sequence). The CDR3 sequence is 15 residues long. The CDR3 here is CASSRTGANTGELFF. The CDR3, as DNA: TGTGCCAGCAGCAGGACAGGGGCCAACACCGGGGAGCTGTTTTTT.

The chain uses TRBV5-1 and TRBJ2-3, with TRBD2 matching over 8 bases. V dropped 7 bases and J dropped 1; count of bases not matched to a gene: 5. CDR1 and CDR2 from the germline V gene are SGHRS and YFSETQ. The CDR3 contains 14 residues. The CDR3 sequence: CASEPAGGTDTQYF. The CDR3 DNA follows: TGCGCCAGCGAGCCAGCGGGGGGCACAGATACGCAGTATTTT. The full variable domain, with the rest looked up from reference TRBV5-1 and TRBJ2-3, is KAGVTQTPRYLIKTRGQQVTLSCSPISGHRSVSWYQQTPGQGLQFLFEYFSETQRNKGNFPGRFSGRQFSNSRSEMNVSTLELGDSALYLCASEPAGGTDTQYFGPGTRLTVL.

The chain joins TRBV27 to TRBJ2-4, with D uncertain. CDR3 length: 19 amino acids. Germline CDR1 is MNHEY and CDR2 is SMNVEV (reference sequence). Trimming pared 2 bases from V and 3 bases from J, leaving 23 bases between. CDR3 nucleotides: TGTGCCAGCAGTTTAGGCCTGGGAATGGGGTCGGGTGGCAAAAACATTCAGTACTTC. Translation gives CASSLGLGMGSGGKNIQYF.

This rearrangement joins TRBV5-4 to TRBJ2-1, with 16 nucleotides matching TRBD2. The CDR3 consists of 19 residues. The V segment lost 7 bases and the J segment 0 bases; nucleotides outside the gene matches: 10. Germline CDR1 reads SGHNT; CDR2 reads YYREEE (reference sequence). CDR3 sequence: CASGTPGTSGGASYNEQFF. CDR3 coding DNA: TGTGCCAGCGGGACCCCCGGGACTAGCGGGGGGGCCTCCTACAATGAGCAGTTCTTC.